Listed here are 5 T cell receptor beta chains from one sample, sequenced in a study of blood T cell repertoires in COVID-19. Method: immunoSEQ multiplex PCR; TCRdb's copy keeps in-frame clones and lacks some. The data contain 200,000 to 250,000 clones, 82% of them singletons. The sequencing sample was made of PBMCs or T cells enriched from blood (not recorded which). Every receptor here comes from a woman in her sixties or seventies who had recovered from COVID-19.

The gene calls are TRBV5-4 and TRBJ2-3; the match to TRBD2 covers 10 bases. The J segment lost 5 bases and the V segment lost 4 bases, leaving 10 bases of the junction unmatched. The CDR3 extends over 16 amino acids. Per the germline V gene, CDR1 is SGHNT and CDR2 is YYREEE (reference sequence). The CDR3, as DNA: TGTGCCAGCAGCGACCAAATAGCGGGGGGTGGAGATACGCAGTATTTT. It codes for CASSDQIAGGGDTQYF.

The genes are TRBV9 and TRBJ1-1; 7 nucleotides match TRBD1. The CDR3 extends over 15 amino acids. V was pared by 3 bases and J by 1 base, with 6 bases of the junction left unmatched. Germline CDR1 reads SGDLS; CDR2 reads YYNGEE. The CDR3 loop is CASSAWTGRNTEAFF. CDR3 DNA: TGTGCCAGCAGCGCATGGACAGGACGGAACACTGAAGCTTTCTTT.

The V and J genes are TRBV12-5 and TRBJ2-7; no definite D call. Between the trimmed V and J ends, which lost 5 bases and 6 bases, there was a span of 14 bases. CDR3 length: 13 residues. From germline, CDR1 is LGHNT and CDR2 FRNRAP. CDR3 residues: CASGKDITLEQYF. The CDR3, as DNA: TGTGCTAGTGGTAAAGACATTACTCTCGAGCAGTACTTC.

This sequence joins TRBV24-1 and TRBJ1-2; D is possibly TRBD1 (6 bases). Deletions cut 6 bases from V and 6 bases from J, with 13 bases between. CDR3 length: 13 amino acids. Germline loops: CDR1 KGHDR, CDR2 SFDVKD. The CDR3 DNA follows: TGTGCCACCAGTTCAGGCAGGGGCGATGGCTACACCTTC. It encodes CATSSGRGDGYTF.

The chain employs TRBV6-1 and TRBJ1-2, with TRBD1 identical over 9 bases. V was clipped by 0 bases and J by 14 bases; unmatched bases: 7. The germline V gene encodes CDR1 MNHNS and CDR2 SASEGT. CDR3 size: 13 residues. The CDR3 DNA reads TGTGCCAGCAGTGAAGCCTTGGACAGGGGAGGGACCTTC. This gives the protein CASSEALDRGGTF.